The 19 T cell receptor beta chains below come from one sample, sequenced in a study of human T cells and chemical hapten exposure. Time point denoted: patch test 3, about 24 weeks after DPC sensitization. The treatment denotes: therapeutic diphenylcyclopropenone sensitization with weekly scalp DPC. MiXCR, applied by TCRdb to the RACE reads, yields one record per CDR3 protein. The sample contains some 52,000 distinct CDR3 sequences, approximately 9.9% of which appear only once. This specimen consisted of whole blood, obtained in connection with sensitization to the hapten diphenylcyclopropenone (DPC). The source is a woman between 40 and 50 years old with alopecia areata. Some clones in this sample may be carry-over from other donors' samples.

This chain connects TRBV5-1 to TRBJ2-2, with 11 bases identical to TRBD1. Per germline, CDR1 SGHRS and CDR2 YFSETQ. The V and J ends lost 3 bases and 4 bases, in that order; junction bases with no gene match: 2. CDR3 length: 15 amino acids. CDR3 loop: CASSSGTGGTGELFF. CDR3 DNA sequence: TGCGCCAGCAGCTCTGGGACAGGGGGCACCGGGGAGCTGTTTTTT. Using reference TRBV5-1 and TRBJ2-2 for the parts outside the CDR3, the full variable domain is KAGVTQTPRYLIKTRGQQVTLSCSPISGHRSVSWYQQTPGQGLQFLFEYFSETQRNKGNFPGRFSGRQFSNSRSEMNVSTLELGDSALYLCASSSGTGGTGELFFGEGSRLTVL.

This clonotype has a count of ten or more. The V gene is TRBV14, the J gene TRBJ2-1; D may be TRBD1 (5 bases). Looked up from germline, CDR1 is SGHDN and CDR2 is FVKESK. V lost 0 bases, J lost 7 bases, and 16 bases lay in between. The CDR3 extends over 16 amino acids. The CDR3 protein is CASSQDRQGRVNEQFF. As DNA, the CDR3 is TGTGCCAGCAGCCAAGATCGCCAGGGCCGCGTAAATGAGCAGTTCTTC.

This clonotype has at least ten counts. This chain connects TRBV28 to TRBJ1-4, with D unresolved. The CDR3 contains 13 residues. Germline loops: CDR1 MDHEN, CDR2 SYDVKM. Trimming took 7 bases from V and 7 from J, leaving 13 bases between them. The CDR3 DNA sequence: TGTGCCAGCAAACCCCCCGTAGGTGAAAAACTGTTTTTT. This encodes CASKPPVGEKLFF.

V gene TRBV12-3 or TRBV12-4 combines with J gene TRBJ2-1, with 7 bases that match TRBD1. This CDR3 spans 14 amino acids. Trimming cost V 4 bases and J 4 bases; bases outside gene matches: 4. CDR3 sequence (DNA): TGTGCCAGCAGTTCTACAGGGGTTTACAATGAGCAGTTCTTC. This gives the protein CASSSTGVYNEQFF.

This clonotype came up a few times. The chain recombines TRBV6-5 with TRBJ2-7; D is unclear. CDR1 is MNHEY, CDR2 SVGAGI, per germline. This CDR3 is 13 amino acids long. Deletions cut 1 base from V and 0 bases from J, with 4 bases between. The CDR3 here is CASSYYNSYEQYF. Written as DNA, the CDR3 is TGTGCCAGCAGTTACTACAACTCCTACGAGCAGTACTTC.

This chain joins TRBV6-2 or TRBV6-3 and TRBJ2-2; 10 nucleotides agree with TRBD1. Looked up from germline, CDR1 is MNHEY and CDR2 is SVGEGT. The CDR3 is 15 amino acids. The J segment lost 5 bases and the V segment lost 5 bases, leaving 5 bases of the junction unmatched. The CDR3 spells CASSPGQGETGELFF. CDR3 in DNA: TGTGCCAGCAGTCCCGGACAGGGGGAAACCGGGGAGCTGTTTTTT.

The table lists this clonotype with many counts. The CDR3 DNA reads TGTGCCAGCAGCTTGATCAGGGATCCCAATGAGCAGTTCTTC. As protein: CASSLIRDPNEQFF. The chain joins TRBV11-2 to TRBJ2-1; possible D gene TRBD1, 5 bases. The germline V and J ends were trimmed by 3 bases and 6 bases, with 12 bases remaining between them. From germline, CDR1 is SGHAT and CDR2 FQNNGV. The CDR3 spans 14 residues.

In its sample, this clonotype was seen many times. The CDR3 bases are TGTGCCAGCGGGGCAGCGATCTATGGCTACACCTTC. This encodes CASGAAIYGYTF. The J gene is TRBJ1-2, the V gene TRBV28; perhaps TRBD1 as D (5 bases). V was pared by 8 bases and J by 4 bases, with 11 bases between. Germline CDR1 and CDR2: MDHEN and SYDVKM. CDR3 length: 12 residues.

At least ten counts were recorded for this clonotype. The chain combines TRBV4-2 with TRBJ1-4; no clear D gene. Trimming cost V 1 base and J 6 bases, with 12 bases left between them. This CDR3 comprises 15 residues. Germline V CDR1 and CDR2: LGHNA, YNFKEQ. The CDR3 loop reads CASSQGLYTDEKLFF. The CDR3 nucleotides read TGTGCCAGCAGCCAAGGATTGTACACGGATGAAAAACTGTTTTTT.

The chain links TRBV5-1 to TRBJ1-4, with 8 bases aligning to TRBD1. The germline CDR1 and CDR2 sequences are SGHRS and YFSETQ. The V segment lost 1 base and the J segment 6 bases; nucleotides outside the gene matches: 2. The CDR3 has 14 amino acids. CDR3 sequence (DNA): TGCGCCAGCAGCTTGTCGACAGGGGATGAAAAACTGTTTTTT. Translation: CASSLSTGDEKLFF.

This chain uses TRBV7-9 with TRBJ2-5; 7 nucleotides match TRBD2. The V and J ends lost 7 bases and 2 bases, in that order; junction bases with no gene match: 7. Germline values: CDR1 SEHNR, CDR2 FQNEAQ (reference sequence). This CDR3 has 14 amino acids. The DNA of the CDR3 is TGTGCCAGCACCTGGGGGGGAGATCAAGAGACCCAGTACTTC. Residues: CASTWGGDQETQYF.

Written as DNA, the CDR3 is TGTGCCTGGAGTTTGGAAACCGCCGAGCAGTACTTC. Protein product: CAWSLETAEQYF. The chain carries TRBV30 and TRBJ2-7; no definite D call. The CDR3 has 12 residues. The V end lost 2 bases, the J end lost 6 bases, and 11 bases lay between the germline ends. Germline loops: CDR1 GTSNPN, CDR2 SVGIG (reference sequence).

The J gene is TRBJ1-6, the V gene TRBV20-1, with no clear D. CDR3 size: 14 residues. Trimming left V 6 bases short and J 0 bases short, with 9 bases between. Per the germline V gene, CDR1 is DFQATT and CDR2 is SNEGSKA (reference sequence). This CDR3 reads CSASEVSYNSPLHF. In nucleotides, the CDR3 is TGCAGTGCGAGTGAGGTCTCCTATAATTCACCCCTCCACTTT.

This chain connects TRBV29-1 to TRBJ1-4; TRBD1 agrees at 10 bases. The length of the CDR3 is 14 residues. Per germline, CDR1 SQVTM and CDR2 ANQGSEA. The V gene end was trimmed by 6 bases and the J gene end by 5 bases; junction bases not matched to a gene: 6. The CDR3 DNA is TGCAGCGTGCTTCCGGGACAGGGGAATGAAAAACTGTTTTTT. This codes for CSVLPGQGNEKLFF.

This clonotype occurred many times. This chain connects TRBV5-1 to TRBJ2-2, with 8 bases lining up with TRBD1. V was clipped by 5 bases and J by 7 bases; unmatched bases: 13. Germline CDR1 is SGHRS and CDR2 is YFSETQ. CDR3 length equals 16 residues. CDR3 nucleotide sequence: TGCGCCAGCAGTTTTCCCTTCAATACAGGGGGCGGGGAGCTGTTTTTT. This codes for CASSFPFNTGGGELFF. The whole variable domain, filled in from reference TRBV5-1 and TRBJ2-2, reads KAGVTQTPRYLIKTRGQQVTLSCSPISGHRSVSWYQQTPGQGLQFLFEYFSETQRNKGNFPGRFSGRQFSNSRSEMNVSTLELGDSALYLCASSFPFNTGGGELFFGEGSRLTVL.

This clonotype was seen ten or more times. The chain links TRBV6-2 or TRBV6-3 to TRBJ2-1; possible D gene TRBD2, 7 bases. Germline V gives CDR1 MNHEY, CDR2 SVGEGT. This CDR3 spans 16 amino acids. The V end lost 5 bases, the J end lost 2 bases, and 16 bases lay between the germline ends. CDR3 amino acids: CASSRGGGDPYNEQFF. CDR3 bases: TGTGCCAGCAGTAGAGGGGGGGGCGACCCCTACAATGAGCAGTTCTTC.

This clonotype has more than one count but fewer than ten. The chain combines TRBV6-2 or TRBV6-3 with TRBJ2-7; D remains unclear. Germline lookup yields CDR1 MNHEY and CDR2 SVGEGT. Trimming took off 2 bases at V and 6 bases at J, with 5 bases between the two ends. The CDR3 spans 11 residues. The CDR3 nucleotides read TGTGCCAGCAGTTACGGTCGCGAGCAGTACTTC. Its translation is CASSYGREQYF.

This chain uses TRBV7-9 with TRBJ2-7, with TRBD1 as a possible D gene (5 bases). V was trimmed by 1 base and J by 6 bases, leaving 16 bases between them. The CDR3 is 15 amino acids. Germline V gives CDR1 SEHNR, CDR2 FQNEAQ (reference sequence). In DNA, the CDR3 is TGTGCCAGCAGCTTAGGCAGGGAAGAAGTCTCCGAGCAGTACTTC. It specifies CASSLGREEVSEQYF.

The rearrangement joins TRBV29-1 to TRBJ1-2; 7 positions agree with TRBD1. The germline CDR1 and CDR2 sequences are SQVTM and ANQGSEA. Losses at the gene ends were 7 bases for V and 4 bases for J; bases not matched to a gene: 6. The CDR3 totals 12 residues. The CDR3 loop reads CSGVQGPYGYTF. The DNA of the CDR3 is TGCAGCGGTGTACAGGGGCCCTATGGCTACACCTTC.